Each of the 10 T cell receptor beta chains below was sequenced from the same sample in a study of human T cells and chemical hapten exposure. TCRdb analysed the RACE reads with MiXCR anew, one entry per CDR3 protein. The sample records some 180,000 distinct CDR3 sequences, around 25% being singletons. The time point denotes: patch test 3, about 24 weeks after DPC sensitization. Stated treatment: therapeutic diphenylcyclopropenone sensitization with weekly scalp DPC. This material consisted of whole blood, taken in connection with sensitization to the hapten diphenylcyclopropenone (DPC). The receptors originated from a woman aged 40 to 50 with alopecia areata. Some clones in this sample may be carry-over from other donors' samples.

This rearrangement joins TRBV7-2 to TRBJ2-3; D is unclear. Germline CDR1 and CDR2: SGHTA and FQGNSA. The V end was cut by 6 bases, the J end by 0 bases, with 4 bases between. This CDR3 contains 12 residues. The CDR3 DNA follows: TGTGCCAGCAGACAAAGCACAGATACGCAGTATTTT. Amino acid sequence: CASRQSTDTQYF.

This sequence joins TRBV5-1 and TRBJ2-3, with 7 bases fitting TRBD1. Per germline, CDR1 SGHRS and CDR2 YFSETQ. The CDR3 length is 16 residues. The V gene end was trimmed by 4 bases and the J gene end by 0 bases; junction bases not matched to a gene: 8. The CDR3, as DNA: TGCGCCAGCAGCCCGGGGACAGACCATAGCACAGATACGCAGTATTTT. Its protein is CASSPGTDHSTDTQYF.

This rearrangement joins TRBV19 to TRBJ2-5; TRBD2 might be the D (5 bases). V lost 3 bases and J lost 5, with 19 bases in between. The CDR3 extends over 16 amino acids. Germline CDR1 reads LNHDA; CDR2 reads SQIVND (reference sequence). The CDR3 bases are TGTGCCAGTAGTATTTCAAGGTGGCGAGGGAAGGAGACCCAGTACTTC. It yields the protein CASSISRWRGKETQYF. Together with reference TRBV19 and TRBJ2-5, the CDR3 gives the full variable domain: DGGITQSPKYLFRKEGQNVTLSCEQNLNHDAMYWYRQDPGQGLRLIYYSQIVNDFQKGDIAEGYSVSREKKESFPLTVTSAQKNPTAFYLCASSISRWRGKETQYFGPGTRLLVL.

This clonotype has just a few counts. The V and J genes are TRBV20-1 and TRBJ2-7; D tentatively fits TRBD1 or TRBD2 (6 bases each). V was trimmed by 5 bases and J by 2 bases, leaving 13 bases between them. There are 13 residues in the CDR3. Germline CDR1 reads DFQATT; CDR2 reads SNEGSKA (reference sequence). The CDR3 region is CSASKGGTYEQYF. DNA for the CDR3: TGCAGTGCTTCCAAGGGGGGCACCTACGAGCAGTACTTC.

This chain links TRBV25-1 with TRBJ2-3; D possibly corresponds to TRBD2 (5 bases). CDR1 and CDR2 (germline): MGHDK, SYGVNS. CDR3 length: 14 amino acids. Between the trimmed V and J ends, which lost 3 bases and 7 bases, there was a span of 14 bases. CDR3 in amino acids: CASSEPGVGNTQYF. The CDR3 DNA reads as TGTGCCAGCAGTGAGCCCGGGGTCGGGAATACGCAGTATTTT.

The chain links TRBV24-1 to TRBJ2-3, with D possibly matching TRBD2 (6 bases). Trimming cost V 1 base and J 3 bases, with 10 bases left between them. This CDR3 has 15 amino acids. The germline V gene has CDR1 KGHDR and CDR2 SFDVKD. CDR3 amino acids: CATSDFAGRTDTQYF. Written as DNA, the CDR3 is TGTGCCACCAGTGATTTCGCCGGGAGAACAGATACGCAGTATTTT.

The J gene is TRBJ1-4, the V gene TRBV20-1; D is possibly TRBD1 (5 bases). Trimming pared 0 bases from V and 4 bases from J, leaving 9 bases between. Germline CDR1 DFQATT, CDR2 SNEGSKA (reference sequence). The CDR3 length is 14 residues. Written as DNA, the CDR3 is TGCAGTGCTAGAGATCCCAGGGATAATGAAAAACTGTTTTTT. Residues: CSARDPRDNEKLFF.

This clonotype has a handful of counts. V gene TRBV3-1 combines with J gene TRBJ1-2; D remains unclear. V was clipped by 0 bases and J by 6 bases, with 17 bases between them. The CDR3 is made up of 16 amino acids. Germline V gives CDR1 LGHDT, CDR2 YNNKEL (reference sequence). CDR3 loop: CASSQDRAAGRHGYTF. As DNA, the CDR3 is TGTGCCAGCAGCCAAGATAGGGCCGCGGGGAGGCATGGCTACACCTTC. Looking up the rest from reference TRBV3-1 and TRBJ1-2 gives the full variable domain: DTAVSQTPKYLVTQMGNDKSIKCEQNLGHDTMYWYKQDSKKFLKIMFSYNNKELIINETVPNRFSPKSPDKAHLNLHINSLELGDSAVYFCASSQDRAAGRHGYTFGSGTRLTVV.

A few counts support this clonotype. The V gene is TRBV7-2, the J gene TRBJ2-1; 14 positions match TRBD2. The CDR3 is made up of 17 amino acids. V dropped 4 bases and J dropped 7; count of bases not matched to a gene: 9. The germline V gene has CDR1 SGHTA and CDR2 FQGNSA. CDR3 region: CASSSTRLAGGRNEQFF. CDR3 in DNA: TGTGCCAGCAGCTCAACCCGACTAGCGGGAGGGCGTAATGAGCAGTTCTTC.

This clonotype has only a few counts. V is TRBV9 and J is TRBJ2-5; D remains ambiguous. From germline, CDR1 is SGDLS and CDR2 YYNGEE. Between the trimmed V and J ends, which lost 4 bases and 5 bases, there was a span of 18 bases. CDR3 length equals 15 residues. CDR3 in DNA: TGTGCCAGCAGCCCCCGGGCCCGAGAAGGGGAGACCCAGTACTTC. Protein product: CASSPRAREGETQYF.